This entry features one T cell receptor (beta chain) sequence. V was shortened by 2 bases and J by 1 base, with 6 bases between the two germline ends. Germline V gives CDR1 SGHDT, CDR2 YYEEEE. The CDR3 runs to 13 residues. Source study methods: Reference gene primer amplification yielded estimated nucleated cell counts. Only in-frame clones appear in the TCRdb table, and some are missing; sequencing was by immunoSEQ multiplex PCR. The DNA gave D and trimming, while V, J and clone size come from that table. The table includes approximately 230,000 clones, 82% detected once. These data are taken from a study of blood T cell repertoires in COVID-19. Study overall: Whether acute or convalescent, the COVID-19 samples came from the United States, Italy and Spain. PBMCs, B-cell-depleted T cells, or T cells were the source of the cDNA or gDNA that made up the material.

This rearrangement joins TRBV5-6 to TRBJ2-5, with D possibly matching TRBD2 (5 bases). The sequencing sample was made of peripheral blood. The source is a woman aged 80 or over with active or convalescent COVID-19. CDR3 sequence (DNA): TGTGCCAGCAGCTTAGCGGTCCAAGAGACCCAGTACTTC. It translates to CASSLAVQETQYF.